These 30 T cell receptor beta chains originate from one sample sequenced in a study of cytomegalovirus exposure and HLA in healthy donors. The primer mix had 60 Vbeta and 13 Jbeta primers. Produced via immunoSEQ multiplex PCR; TCRdb's table is partial and in-frame only. The table lists roughly 100,000 clones, around 70% of them singletons. The sample was PBMCs. The receptors were sampled from a boy younger than 18 in good health and CMV-seronegative.

About this clone: An end of the junction does not agree with germline; a read error may underlie this. The rearrangement joins TRBV6-1 to TRBJ2-5, with D unclear. Gene TRBJ2-7 matches the end of the DNA better, so the J call may be wrong. Germline V gene data show CDR1 as MNHNS and CDR2 as SASEGT. The CDR3 length is 14 residues. The CDR3 DNA reads as TGTGCCACCAGTGAAAGTTCTCTACTGGGCGAGCAGTACTTC. Amino acids: CATSESSLLGEQYF.

V usage is TRBV5-5 and J usage is TRBJ2-5; 7 bases align to TRBD1. The V segment lost 2 bases and the J segment 5 bases; nucleotides outside the gene matches: 6. CDR1 and CDR2 (germline): SGHKS, YYEKEE (reference sequence). CDR3 length equals 14 residues. The CDR3 protein is CASSFTGVEETQYF. CDR3 DNA: TGTGCCAGCAGCTTCACAGGGGTTGAGGAGACCCAGTACTTC. Using reference TRBV5-5 and TRBJ2-5 for the parts outside the CDR3, the full variable domain is DAGVTQSPTHLIKTRGQQVTLRCSPISGHKSVSWYQQVLGQGPQFIFQYYEKEERGRGNFPDRFSARQFPNYSSELNVNALLLGDSALYLCASSFTGVEETQYFGPGTRLLVL.

Here the CDR3 DNA reads TGTGCCAGCAGCTTTACAGGGGTCGGGGAAAAACTGTTTTTT. Protein: CASSFTGVGEKLFF. The V and J genes are TRBV7-9 and TRBJ1-4; 7 nucleotides align to TRBD1. Germline CDR1 is SEHNR and CDR2 is FQNEAQ (reference sequence). CDR3 length: 14 residues. Trimming removed 3 bases from V and 8 bases from J; junction bases left unmatched: 6. The full variable domain, in which reference TRBV7-9 and TRBJ1-4 provide the parts outside the CDR3, is DTGVSQNPRHKITKRGQNVTFRCDPISEHNRLYWYRQTLGQGPEFLTYFQNEAQLEKSRLLSDRFSAERPKGSFSTLEIQRTEQGDSAMYLCASSFTGVGEKLFFGSGTQLSVL.

This sequence joins TRBV18 and TRBJ2-1, with 8 bases identical to TRBD2. Germline trimming cut 4 bases from V and 9 bases from J; bases unmatched to any gene: 5. The CDR3 spans 13 residues. Germline V gives CDR1 KGHSH, CDR2 LQKENI. The CDR3 DNA follows: TGTGCCAGCTCACGGACGGGGGGGGCTGAGCAGTTCTTC. Amino acid sequence: CASSRTGGAEQFF.

The gene calls are TRBV7-9 and TRBJ2-7, with a possible D match to TRBD2 (6 bases). The ends were cut back, 4 bases at V and 7 bases at J, with 14 bases in the middle. This CDR3 is built from 13 residues. Germline V gene sequence: CDR1 SEHNR, CDR2 FQNEAQ (reference sequence). CDR3 in DNA: TGTGCCAGCAGCTCCGGGGGTGGGACGGAGCAGTACTTC. Amino acids: CASSSGGGTEQYF.

The chain carries TRBV27 and TRBJ1-5; D might be TRBD1 (5 bases). CDR1 and CDR2 from the germline V gene are MNHEY and SMNVEV (reference sequence). The V gene lost 7 bases and the J gene lost 0 bases, with 19 bases spanning the gap. This CDR3 has 17 residues. DNA of the CDR3: TGTGCCAGCACCTCGACAGCCCTGGGTTATAGCAATCAGCCCCAGCATTTT. Its protein is CASTSTALGYSNQPQHF.

V gene TRBV28 combines with J gene TRBJ1-2; 8 nucleotides agree with TRBD1. Trimming at V came to 2 bases and at J to 7 bases, leaving 3 bases not matched to a gene. CDR3 size: 13 residues. Per the germline V gene, CDR1 is MDHEN and CDR2 is SYDVKM. This CDR3 reads CASSLQGALGYTF. The DNA for the CDR3 is TGTGCCAGCAGTTTACAGGGGGCGCTTGGCTACACCTTC.

The rearrangement joins TRBV2 to TRBJ1-1; D possibly corresponds to TRBD1 (5 bases). V lost 5 bases and J 1 base, leaving 11 bases between the germline ends. Germline values: CDR1 SNHLY, CDR2 FYNNEI. The CDR3 has 14 residues. The CDR3 bases are TGTGCCAGCAGTTTTCGCGGGGGGAACACTGAAGCTTTCTTT. It codes for CASSFRGGNTEAFF.

This chain links TRBV28 with TRBJ1-5, with D uncertain. There are 12 residues in the CDR3. V lost 7 bases and J lost 3, with 7 bases in between. CDR1 is MDHEN, CDR2 SYDVKM, per germline. CDR3 nucleotides: TGTGCCAGCAAACAGACCAATCAGCCCCAGCATTTT. Translating gives CASKQTNQPQHF.

This clone has only a few counts. V usage is TRBV2 and J usage is TRBJ2-3, with D perhaps TRBD1 (5 bases). Trimming took off 4 bases at V and 10 bases at J, with 9 bases between the two ends. The CDR3 contains 11 residues. Germline-derived CDR1 and CDR2 are SNHLY and FYNNEI. DNA of the CDR3: TGTGCCAGCAGTGGGGGCAGCGCGCAGTATTTT. Its protein product is CASSGGSAQYF.

This clone was detected once. J is TRBJ2-1 and V is TRBV5-4; TRBD1 is a possible D gene (5 bases). The V gene's germline CDR1 is SGHNT and CDR2 YYREEE (reference sequence). The CDR3 has 13 amino acids. Trimming pared 5 bases from V and 3 bases from J, leaving 9 bases between. CDR3: CASRGAVYNEQFF. In nucleotides, the CDR3 is TGTGCCAGCAGAGGGGCCGTCTACAATGAGCAGTTCTTC. Looking up the rest from reference TRBV5-4 and TRBJ2-1 gives the full variable domain: ETGVTQSPTHLIKTRGQQVTLRCSSQSGHNTVSWYQQALGQGPQFIFQYYREEENGRGNFPPRFSGLQFPNYSSELNVNALELDDSALYLCASRGAVYNEQFFGPGTRLTVL.

The chain employs TRBV11-2 and TRBJ1-1; TRBD1 aligns across 7 bases. CDR3 length: 13 residues. The V gene end was trimmed by 5 bases and the J gene end by 4 bases; junction bases not matched to a gene: 4. The germline gives CDR1 SGHAT, CDR2 FQNNGV. CDR3 nucleotide sequence: TGTGCCAGCAGCGGCACAGGGGCCACTGAAGCTTTCTTT. Encoded protein: CASSGTGATEAFF.

In this sample, this clone turned up a few times. This chain joins TRBV7-2 and TRBJ2-2, with D maybe TRBD2 (5 bases). CDR1 SGHTA and CDR2 FQGNSA come from the germline V gene. V lost 3 bases and J 4 bases, leaving 9 bases between the germline ends. The CDR3 contains 14 residues. In nucleotides, the CDR3 is TGTGCCAGCAGCTTGGGAGCGAGCACCGGGGAGCTGTTTTTT. Translating it yields CASSLGASTGELFF. The full variable domain, rest sourced from reference TRBV7-2 and TRBJ2-2, is GAGVSQSPSNKVTEKGKDVELRCDPISGHTALYWYRQSLGQGLEFLIYFQGNSAPDKSGLPSDRFSAERTGGSVSTLTIQRTQQEDSAVYLCASSLGASTGELFFGEGSRLTVL.

This clone appeared a single time. This sequence joins TRBV27 and TRBJ2-7; 7 nucleotides line up with TRBD1. The CDR3 loop spans 14 amino acids. Germline V gene data show CDR1 as MNHEY and CDR2 as SMNVEV (reference sequence). Germline trimming cut 3 bases from V and 3 bases from J; bases unmatched to any gene: 5. This CDR3 is CASSFLDRDYEQYF. CDR3 bases: TGTGCCAGCAGTTTCCTAGACAGGGACTACGAGCAGTACTTC.

The rearrangement links TRBV6-1 to TRBJ2-2; TRBD2 aligns across 8 bases. Germline lookup yields CDR1 MNHNS and CDR2 SASEGT. The CDR3 is made up of 13 amino acids. Trimming took 6 bases from V and 7 from J; bases not matched to a gene: 4. The CDR3 DNA reads TGTGCCAGCAGGCTAGCGGGTTTCGGGGAGCTGTTTTTT. Amino acid sequence: CASRLAGFGELFF.

The V and J genes are TRBV4-3 and TRBJ1-1, with D possibly matching TRBD1 (5 bases). The germline V and J ends were trimmed by 1 base and 5 bases, with 17 bases remaining between them. Germline values: CDR1 LGHNA, CDR2 YSLEER. The CDR3 runs to 16 residues. The CDR3 here is CASSQGAPRGRTEAFF. Here the CDR3 DNA reads TGCGCCAGCAGCCAAGGGGCGCCCCGGGGGAGGACTGAAGCTTTCTTT.

This chain uses TRBV6-6 with TRBJ2-1, with 8 bases identical to TRBD1. In germline, CDR1 is MNHNY, CDR2 SVGAGI (reference sequence). The CDR3 loop spans 15 amino acids. Trimming cost V 7 bases and J 5 bases; bases outside gene matches: 10. The CDR3 DNA sequence: TGTGCCAGCACTCAGGGGGCCGTCCGAGACAATGAGCAGTTCTTC. It encodes CASTQGAVRDNEQFF.

The chain has TRBV4-1 and TRBJ1-2, with D possibly matching TRBD1 (6 bases). This CDR3 has 15 amino acids. Per the germline V gene, CDR1 is MGHRA and CDR2 is YSYEKL. V was cut by 3 bases and J by 4 bases, with 15 bases left in between. Here the CDR3 DNA reads TGCGCCAGCAGCCAGGGTGTCACACAGGGCTATGGCTACACCTTC. Translation gives CASSQGVTQGYGYTF.

The chain recombines TRBV27 with TRBJ1-1; tentatively, D is TRBD1 (5 bases). The CDR3 is made up of 16 amino acids. The germline V gene encodes CDR1 MNHEY and CDR2 SMNVEV (reference sequence). The V gene lost 7 bases and the J gene lost 4 bases, with 22 bases spanning the gap. CDR3 sequence (DNA): TGTGCCAGCACCCACCAAGACGGACCCCAGGGCACTGAAGCTTTCTTT. Translation: CASTHQDGPQGTEAFF.

The chain is built from TRBV7-3 and TRBJ2-1; 10 bases are shared with TRBD1. Germline CDR1 is SGHTA and CDR2 is FQGTGA. J was trimmed by 9 bases and V by 5 bases; bases with no gene match: 7. There are 14 residues in the CDR3. CDR3 region: CASSLRDRGFEQFF. In DNA, the CDR3 is TGTGCCAGCAGCCTCAGGGACAGGGGTTTTGAGCAGTTCTTC.

The rearrangement links TRBV30 to TRBJ1-1; the D is unclear. V was shortened by 0 bases and J by 4 bases, with 6 bases between the two germline ends. This CDR3 is 12 amino acids long. Germline V lookup: CDR1 GTSNPN, CDR2 SVGIG (reference sequence). CDR3 amino acids: CAWSVGSTEAFF. The CDR3 region has the DNA TGTGCCTGGAGTGTGGGGAGCACTGAAGCTTTCTTT.

This clone was seen a handful of times. The same CDR3 is also encoded by other DNA sequences in this sample. The V gene is TRBV30, the J gene TRBJ2-7; 8 positions match TRBD1. Per the germline V gene, CDR1 is GTSNPN and CDR2 is SVGIG (reference sequence). This CDR3 contains 13 residues. Trimming took 3 bases from V and 3 from J; bases not matched to a gene: 4. CDR3 sequence reads: CAWSVGQGYEQYF. CDR3 nucleotides: TGTGCCTGGAGCGTTGGACAGGGCTACGAGCAGTACTTC.

The rearrangement joins TRBV11-3 to TRBJ2-1; D may be TRBD2 (5 bases). Germline CDR1 SGHNT, CDR2 YENEEA. This CDR3 is 15 amino acids long. Trimming left V 7 bases short and J 4 bases short, with 17 bases between. CDR3 sequence reads: CASTYRDSLYNEQFF. The CDR3, as DNA: TGTGCCAGCACCTACCGGGATAGCCTGTACAATGAGCAGTTCTTC.

The chain has TRBV2 and TRBJ1-3; tentatively, D is TRBD1 (5 bases). Germline-derived CDR1 and CDR2 are SNHLY and FYNNEI. The ends were cut back, 4 bases at V and 9 bases at J, with 10 bases in the middle. This CDR3 has 12 amino acids. The CDR3 spells CASSGQISTIYF. DNA for the CDR3: TGTGCCAGCAGTGGACAGATATCCACCATATATTTT.

The chain carries TRBV27 and TRBJ1-4; 8 nucleotides line up with TRBD1. The ends lost 5 bases at V and 3 bases at J; junction bases unmatched: 2. The CDR3 totals 14 residues. Germline CDR1 and CDR2: MNHEY and SMNVEV (reference sequence). In nucleotides, the CDR3 is TGTGCCAGCAGTCCACAGGGGGCTAATGAAAAACTGTTTTTT. This sequence encodes CASSPQGANEKLFF.

V and J are TRBV11-2 and TRBJ2-5; D gene ambiguous. The CDR3 runs 13 residues. Germline V gives CDR1 SGHAT, CDR2 FQNNGV. Trimming removed 5 bases from V and 5 bases from J, with 12 bases in between. CDR3 nucleotide sequence: TGTGCCAGCAGCATGAACAGTTTTGAGACCCAGTACTTC. This codes for CASSMNSFETQYF. Combining the CDR3 with reference TRBV11-2 and TRBJ2-5 gives the whole variable domain EAGVAQSPRYKIIEKRQSVAFWCNPISGHATLYWYQQILGQGPKLLIQFQNNGVVDDSQLPKDRFSAERLKGVDSTLKIQPAKLEDSAVYLCASSMNSFETQYFGPGTRLLVL.

This chain uses TRBV13 with TRBJ2-5, with a weak D call TRBD2 (8 bases). Germline lookup yields CDR1 PRHDT and CDR2 FYEKMQ (reference sequence). V lost 4 bases and J lost 5, with 20 bases in between. The CDR3 extends over 16 amino acids. In nucleotides, the CDR3 is TGTGCCAGCAGCTCCCTCAGGGGGGGACTAGAGGAGACCCAGTACTTC. The encoded protein is CASSSLRGGLEETQYF. Complete variable domain (other parts from reference TRBV13 and TRBJ2-5): AAGVIQSPRHLIKEKRETATLKCYPIPRHDTVYWYQQGPGQDPQFLISFYEKMQSDKGSIPDRFSAQQFSDYHSELNMSSLELGDSALYFCASSSLRGGLEETQYFGPGTRLLVL.

The rearrangement joins TRBV10-3 to TRBJ2-5; 8 positions match TRBD2. This CDR3 is built from 15 residues. CDR1 ENHRY and CDR2 SYGVKD come from the germline V gene. J was trimmed by 5 bases and V by 2 bases; bases with no gene match: 7. The CDR3: CAISEPRGLGETQYF. The CDR3 bases are TGTGCCATCAGTGAGCCCCGGGGACTAGGGGAGACCCAGTACTTC.

This chain uses TRBV6-5 with TRBJ1-1, with TRBD1 matching over 8 bases. Germline lookup yields CDR1 MNHEY and CDR2 SVGAGI. The J segment lost 4 bases and the V segment lost 5 bases, leaving 3 bases of the junction unmatched. There are 13 residues in the CDR3. CDR3 DNA sequence: TGTGCCAGCAGTCGACAGGGGAGCACTGAAGCTTTCTTT. It translates to CASSRQGSTEAFF.

The chain has TRBV19 and TRBJ2-7; D remains ambiguous. V shed 0 bases and J shed 3 bases, with 6 bases lying between them. CDR1 is LNHDA and CDR2 is SQIVND in the germline V gene (reference sequence). CDR3 length: 13 amino acids. The CDR3 here is CASSIDSNYEQYF. Here the CDR3 DNA reads TGTGCCAGTAGTATAGACAGTAACTACGAGCAGTACTTC.